This TCR beta chain stems from a study of T cells in Graves' hyperthyroidism and ophthalmopathy. Turning to this clonotype: Its antigen is undetermined.

Study results and caveats: It was a median 6.5 months before onset that the model predicted ophthalmopathy.

The germline gives CDR1 LNHDA, CDR2 SQIVND (reference sequence). CDR3 length: 13 amino acids. Trimming cost V 7 bases and J 1 base, with 8 bases left between them. Amplified regions were TCR beta CDR3 sequences from RNA transcripts. TCR CDR3 underwent first-round RT-PCR with the HTBI primer set. Each CDR3 protein is one row after TCRdb ran MiXCR on the multiplex PCR reads. The table lists hundreds of thousands of distinct CDR3 sequences, about 15% of them singletons. Aged 18 to 65, the patients had hyperthyroidism that was newly diagnosed and had lasted under 2 months. Reasons for excluding patients were uncontrolled infection, other autoimmune disease, pregnancy or lactation.

The rearrangement links TRBV19 to TRBJ2-1, with D unclear. The sequence derives from a woman in her twenties or thirties with Graves' hyperthyroidism that later progressed to Graves' ophthalmopathy. The sequenced sample was blood. The CDR3 sequence: CASTYGSYNEQFF. The DNA for the CDR3 is TGTGCCAGTACCTACGGGTCCTACAATGAGCAGTTCTTC.